These 15 T cell receptor beta chains came from one sample sequenced in a study of post-analysis software for immune sequencing data. Findings of the study overall: Patients had higher frequencies than controls of roughly 5 TRBV segments, including TRBV5-6, TRBV5-1 and TRBV20-1.

Which antigens these TCRs recognize remains unknown. The TCR beta cDNA libraries contained unique molecular identifiers. TCRdb fed the PCR reads into MiXCR, producing one record per CDR3 protein. Counted here are approximately 570,000 distinct CDR3 sequences, roughly 40% occurring once; the ten biggest clones make up 1.5% to 2%. Sequenced material: blood. The receptors come from a girl aged 5 to 17 with multiple sclerosis.

V and J are TRBV29-1 and TRBJ1-1; D is unresolved. The CDR3 consists of 10 residues. Trimming removed 3 bases at V and 12 bases at J, with 11 bases between. CDR1 and CDR2 from the germline V gene are SQVTM and ANQGSEA. The CDR3 is CSVDGGLTFF. CDR3 coding DNA: TGCAGCGTTGATGGAGGGTTAACTTTCTTT.

This clonotype was counted between two and nine times. The J gene is TRBJ2-1, the V gene TRBV29-1; D unclear. Trimming pared 6 bases from V and 6 bases from J, leaving 15 bases between. The CDR3 spans 13 residues. Germline CDR1 is SQVTM and CDR2 is ANQGSEA. The CDR3: CSVALLGSNEQFF. CDR3 DNA: TGCAGCGTGGCCCTACTGGGGTCCAATGAGCAGTTCTTC.

V usage is TRBV12-3 or TRBV12-4 and J usage is TRBJ1-4; 7 bases line up with TRBD1. V lost 5 bases, J lost 0 bases, and 15 bases stayed unmatched. The CDR3 is 19 residues long. CDR3 loop: CASSPRRQGIRTTNEKLFF. DNA for the CDR3: TGTGCCAGCAGTCCCCGAAGACAGGGAATAAGAACAACTAATGAAAAACTGTTTTTT.

V usage is TRBV4-2 and J usage is TRBJ2-7; the D gene could be TRBD1 or TRBD2 (6 bases each). Trimming left V 5 bases short and J 2 bases short, with 19 bases between. CDR1 and CDR2 (germline): LGHNA, YNFKEQ. CDR3 size: 16 residues. The chain's CDR3 is CASSAVRRDTPYEQYF. Here the CDR3 DNA reads TGTGCCAGCAGCGCTGTTAGGCGGGACACCCCCTACGAGCAGTACTTC.

Concerning this clonotype: One end of the junction does not line up with germline, which may come from a read error. The chain uses TRBV12-3 or TRBV12-4 and TRBJ2-1; D is ambiguous. This CDR3 contains 11 residues. The CDR3 region has the DNA TGTGCCAGCCGCGTCTACAATGCGCAGTTCTTC. Residues: CASRVYNAQFF.

This clonotype has just a few counts. V usage is TRBV7-9 and J usage is TRBJ2-7; no definite D call. This CDR3 has 15 residues. Germline CDR1 and CDR2: SEHNR and FQNEAQ (reference sequence). V was trimmed by 5 bases and J by 3 bases, leaving 17 bases between them. Here the CDR3 reads CASSRRLSDNYEQYF. The DNA of the CDR3 is TGTGCCAGCAGCCGCCGACTCTCAGACAACTACGAGCAGTACTTC. The full variable domain, its missing parts supplied by reference TRBV7-9 and TRBJ2-7, is DTGVSQNPRHKITKRGQNVTFRCDPISEHNRLYWYRQTLGQGPEFLTYFQNEAQLEKSRLLSDRFSAERPKGSFSTLEIQRTEQGDSAMYLCASSRRLSDNYEQYFGPGTRLTVT.

The chain couples TRBV5-1 to TRBJ2-5, with TRBD2 as a possible D gene (6 bases). The J call may be in error: the DNA end matches TRBJ2-7 better. Germline V lookup: CDR1 SGHRS, CDR2 YFSETQ. The CDR3 is made up of 13 amino acids. The CDR3 DNA sequence: TGCGCCAGCAGCATTGGGGGGAAGTACGAGCAGTACTTC. As protein: CASSIGGKYEQYF.

The V and J genes are TRBV7-9 and TRBJ2-3; no firm D call. Trimming took off 4 bases at V and 3 bases at J, with 8 bases between the two ends. From germline, CDR1 is SEHNR and CDR2 FQNEAQ (reference sequence). The CDR3 runs to 13 residues. The chain's CDR3 is CASSSLRTDTQYF. The CDR3 DNA follows: TGTGCCAGCAGCTCGTTACGGACAGATACGCAGTATTTT. The entire variable domain, with the rest obtained from reference TRBV7-9 and TRBJ2-3, is as follows: DTGVSQNPRHKITKRGQNVTFRCDPISEHNRLYWYRQTLGQGPEFLTYFQNEAQLEKSRLLSDRFSAERPKGSFSTLEIQRTEQGDSAMYLCASSSLRTDTQYFGPGTRLTVL.

This clonotype was seen many times. The chain combines TRBV10-2 with TRBJ2-7, with D perhaps TRBD2 (6 bases). Germline loops: CDR1 WSHSY, CDR2 SAAADI. The CDR3 is made up of 13 amino acids. V was cut by 7 bases and J by 2 bases, with 12 bases left in between. As DNA, the CDR3 is TGCGCCAGCAAGGGCGGGATTGCCTACGAGCAGTACTTC. Translated, it gives CASKGGIAYEQYF.

J is TRBJ2-5 and V is TRBV7-3, with D maybe TRBD2 (7 bases). CDR3 size: 14 residues. V lost 3 bases to trimming and J lost 4 bases, with 12 bases between them. Germline V gene lookup returns CDR1 SGHTA and CDR2 FQGTGA. CDR3 coding DNA: TGTGCCAGCAGCTTTGGGGGGGCCTTAGAGACCCAGTACTTC. It specifies CASSFGGALETQYF.

The chain has TRBV12-3 or TRBV12-4 and TRBJ2-1; 9 nucleotides agree with TRBD2. The CDR3 loop spans 16 amino acids. J was trimmed by 7 bases and V by 0 bases; bases with no gene match: 7. CDR3 sequence reads: CASSLAPRREGNEQFF. For the CDR3, the DNA is TGTGCCAGCAGTTTAGCCCCCCGGCGGGAGGGTAATGAGCAGTTCTTC.

The chain employs TRBV12-3 or TRBV12-4 and TRBJ2-7, with a possible D match to TRBD2 (6 bases). Between the trimmed V and J ends, which lost 6 bases and 5 bases, there was a span of 14 bases. The CDR3 spans 13 residues. CDR3 protein: CASSPLAGHEQYF. The CDR3 DNA is TGTGCCAGCAGCCCCCTTGCGGGGCACGAGCAGTACTTC.

The rearrangement joins TRBV5-1 to TRBJ1-4; TRBD1 agrees at 8 bases. The germline V gene has CDR1 SGHRS and CDR2 YFSETQ. J lost 3 bases, V lost 3 bases, and 4 bases had no gene match. This CDR3 has 15 amino acids. The CDR3 spells CASSSTGGANEKLFF. The CDR3 DNA sequence: TGCGCCAGCAGCTCAACAGGGGGTGCTAATGAAAAACTGTTTTTT.

The chain links TRBV6-5 to TRBJ2-1; 13 nucleotides align to TRBD2. The V gene's germline CDR1 is MNHEY and CDR2 SVGAGI. The V and J ends lost 6 bases and 6 bases, in that order; junction bases with no gene match: 8. The CDR3 has 16 residues. DNA for the CDR3: TGTGCCAGCAGGGATCCCCGACTAGCGGGGGGCAATGAGCAGTTCTTC. Protein sequence: CASRDPRLAGGNEQFF.

To note about this clonotype: One end of the junction is discordant with germline, which a read error may explain. This chain joins TRBV20-1 and TRBJ1-2, with 7 bases lining up with TRBD1. Germline assignment: CDR1 DFQATT and CDR2 SNEGSKA (reference sequence). The CDR3 has 13 residues. The DNA of the CDR3 is TGCAGTGCTAGCTCGACAGGGACCTATGGCTACGCCTTC. Translated: CSASSTGTYGYAF.